This T cell receptor (beta chain) was documented in a study of memory CD4+ T cells and cytomegalovirus serostatus. Study observations and caveats: CMV serostatus prediction reached median AUC about 0.96, or 0.93 with US-trained model.

About this clone itself: Its antigen is still unknown.

Under the authors' procedure: After removing out-of-frame reads, 2,204,828 distinct TCRbeta sequences remained. The assay was immunoSEQ multiplex PCR, and TCRdb's table has in-frame clones only and misses some. V and J calls and clone size are given by that table; D and trimming were obtained from the DNA. The repertoire holds tens of thousands of clones, roughly 80% seen once, with 0.88% in the top ten. Germline trimming cut 2 bases from V and 4 bases from J; bases unmatched to any gene: 3. This CDR3 comprises 15 residues. Germline assignment: CDR1 MNHNY and CDR2 SVGAGI (reference sequence). The sort gate was single viable CD3+CD4+CD8-CD45RO+ cells for memory CD4+ T cells.

The rearrangement uses TRBV6-6 and TRBJ1-3, with 9 bases that match TRBD1. The receptor was derived from an adult in good health and CMV-seronegative. The sequencing sample was made of memory CD4+ T cells from blood. The CDR3 protein is CASSYRQGGGNTIYF. The CDR3 coding sequence is TGTGCCAGCAGTTACAGACAGGGGGGAGGAAACACCATATATTTT.